This TCR beta chain is drawn from a study of cytomegalovirus exposure and HLA in healthy donors (dated by TCRdb to 2016 to 2017). Background on the whole study: An earlier analysis of roughly 500 of the donors reported approximately 270 Gb of sequence data and 117 million unique TCR beta sequences from about 180 million T cells. On average, around 240,000 unique TCR beta nucleotide sequences were sequenced per donor among roughly 430 genotyped donors of the cohort, with roughly 18% of those sequences being non-productive. A later genetic analysis used genome-wide SNP genotypes for about 65% of the roughly 700 donors, treating that subset as a discovery cohort. Using immunosequencing, the study profiled T cell repertoires from approximately 700 subjects and related those repertoires to cytomegalovirus serostatus. The later analysis used no new phenotypic data to find candidate immune exposures, relying instead on TCR beta sequences and their occurrence across donors. An earlier analysis of 500 to 650 of the donors applied high-throughput TCR beta sequencing to assess whether each TCR beta V gene segment acted as functional or pseudogenic. Roughly 300 gigabases of sequencing data and about 92 million unique TCR sequences made up an early release that covered 500 to 650 HLA-typed donors. HLA typing included class I and class II loci at four-digit resolution. Typing coverage varied by locus: roughly 629-630 donors for A, B, C, DRB1 and DQB1; about 520 for DQA1; approximately 610 for DPA1; approximately 450 for DPB1. The study was designed to test whether signatures of past pathogen exposure could be identified by cataloging public T cell receptors. To study patterns of TCR occurrence, a later analysis re-analyzed previously published TCR beta repertoires from just over 650 donors and added high-resolution HLA genotyping. The study combined high-throughput TCR immunosequencing, statistical association of individual TCRs with disease status, and machine learning to predict cytomegalovirus infection status. Every discovery cohort repertoire had been produced on one sequencing platform. Five DR-DQ haplotypes were handled as single units for association and clustering, since linkage in the cohort was strong. Of the roughly 400 genotyped donors, 81% fell in the genetic ancestry cluster associated with self-reported Caucasian donors. Donor age, sex, ethnicity and CMV serostatus were compiled together with the repertoire data. Along with the 666-subject first cohort, a separate validation cohort of around 110 different subjects was used.

Library generation was performed with the immunoSEQ multiplex PCR assay. For the multiplex PCR, a mixture combining 60 forward primers for TCR Vbeta segments and 13 reverse primers for TCR Jbeta segments was used. The CDR3 region of rearranged TCR beta genes was amplified from genomic DNA by a multiplex PCR assay. Amplified TCR beta libraries were sequenced as 87-base-pair reads on the Illumina HiSeq System. The study's own analysis went as follows. A later analysis counted about 80 million unique TCR beta chains across the 550 to 800 repertoires, and 9 million to 14 million of these chains were shared by at least two donors. Raw reads were error-corrected and collapsed into unique sequences with a nearest-neighbor algorithm that merged closely related sequences to remove PCR and sequencing errors. V, D and J gene segments were assigned by aligning CDR3 sequences to IMGT reference sequences. For a sequence to be retained, a match of at least six nucleotides to both a V gene segment and a J gene segment was required. A rearrangement counted as productive if the CDR3 had no stop codons and remained in frame with V and J, and every other rearrangement counted as non-productive. Following IMGT convention, CDR3 was defined as the stretch from the second conserved V-encoded cysteine up to the conserved J-encoded phenylalanine. Sequences without an unambiguous match to a single V gene segment were excluded from the earlier analysis of several hundred of the donors. An earlier analysis of several hundred of the donors called V segments functional above 56.7% productive rearrangements and segregating when the between-donor standard deviation exceeded 5%. A statistical classification framework was built for diagnosing cytomegalovirus status from the catalog of TCR beta chain sequences. A later analysis assigned V and J genes by comparing TCR nucleotide sequences with IMGT/GENE-DB human TR gene sequences. Using the TCRdist pipeline, a later analysis assigned CDR3 sequences along with most-parsimonious VDJ recombination scenarios. In a later analysis, every TCR beta chain was defined by the combination of its CDR3 amino acid sequence and its V-gene family, and reads without a unique V-gene family were dropped. In a later analysis, around 650 highly shared, low-generation-probability nucleotide sequences were removed to address suspected cross-contamination and a sequencing artifact. In a later analysis, a clonal expansion index for each public chain was calculated from normalized within-repertoire ranks of inferred template counts. In a later analysis, generation probabilities were computed with a VDJ recombination model fitted to out-of-frame rearrangements, and the resulting probabilities were checked against IGoR. In a later analysis, TCR-TCR, TCR-HLA and TCR-CMV co-occurrence was scored with hypergeometric tests, and a repertoire-size bias correction was applied to TCR pairs. To estimate false discovery rates, a later analysis permuted the HLA or CMV assignments 20 times. In a later analysis, co-occurring TCRs were grouped with DBSCAN, and TCRdist sequence similarity was added when clustering was performed within HLA-allele-positive subsets. Repertoires with fewer than 30,000 or more than 120,000 public chains, plus five repertoires with anomalous nucleotide sharing, were excluded from co-occurrence clustering. Drawn from immuneACCESS, this table holds only the in-frame rearrangements with V and J called that TCRdb kept. Clones are partly lost; checked studies trace under half to an unresolved V gene and leave the rest unexplained. That table gives V, J and clone size, and the DNA gave D and trimming. The sample contains about 190,000 clones, 74% of them found a single time. The ten top clones hold around 3.2% of the sample.

Inclusive of the bounding cysteine and phenylalanine, the CDR3 is 13 residues long. Left in the record is the CDR3 DNA by itself, 39 bases read in frame from the first base. V lost 1 base and J lost 0 bases; the stretch between them is 6 bases long. The germline V gene yields SQVTM for CDR1 and ANQGSEA for CDR2. Findings and caveats that apply to the study as a whole: The earlier analysis of approximately 560 of the donors excluded seventeen rarely observed V segments, including chromosome 9 orphons, because counts were too low. Assigning TCR associations to individual alleles was difficult when HLA alleles, especially DR and DQ, strongly co-occurred. A later analysis associated about 17,000 TCR beta sequences with specific HLA alleles at a false discovery rate of 0.05. Because some donors lacked HLA typing at each locus, the association tests relied only on the typed subset. The sequencing pipeline was judged likely to have produced a cluster of highly shared sequence variants as a technical artifact. A later analysis found that TCR association rates varied across HLA loci, with DRB1 alleles showing the most associated TCRs and HLA-C alleles the fewest. The classifier was reported to diagnose cytomegalovirus status with high specificity and sensitivity in both the original cohort and the validation cohort. In an earlier analysis of approximately 590 of the donors, most TCR beta V segments appeared in productive rearrangements about 87% or about 30% of the time, broadly matching IMGT annotations. A later genetic analysis reported fewer N-insertions in productive TCRs among donors in an Asian-associated ancestry cluster than the roughly 620-donor mean. V-gene and J-gene trimming of TCR beta chains was associated with a missense DCLRE1C variant in a later genetic analysis, and the association was replicated in an independent cohort. Some IMGT-functional V segments, including TRBV6-2 and TRBV6-3, could not be distinguished by the 87-base-pair reads and were therefore excluded. The authors suggested that the approach could potentially be extended to other disease states and immunological phenotypes. In a later analysis, several top co-occurrence clusters were reported to appear linked to parvovirus B19, influenza, CMV and Epstein-Barr virus. While some public TCRs were present in many individuals, most TCR sequences turned up only very rarely across donors. CMV serostatus was the only immune exposure information available for the cohort. A later analysis found that HLA-associated TCR beta chains were more clonally expanded and had lower generation probabilities than equally common non-associated chains. Only TCR beta chains were sequenced in this cohort, and the absence of alpha or paired-chain data limited detectable features. In the study, approximately 160 TCR beta chains were listed as associated with cytomegalovirus. Linkage disequilibrium might explain the correlated functional status among segregating V segments, but an unknown experimental factor could not be ruled out. In a later analysis, most CMV-associated TCR beta chains were found to appear HLA-restricted, with HLA associations seemingly driven largely by CMV exposure. A few of the identified cytomegalovirus-associated TCR beta chains were confirmed in vitro to be specific for cytomegalovirus antigens. A further reported finding was that TCR beta sequences accurately predicted the HLA-A and HLA-B alleles for most subjects in the first cohort. Presence/absence analyses assumed roughly uniform sequencing depth across donors, an assumption that may not hold.

With regard to this clone: Its antigen remains undetermined. Per-nucleotide qualities are absent, and no much larger clonotype sits a single base away.

The cohort consisted of hundreds of healthy bone marrow donors. At the time of sampling, all cohort members were nominally healthy, though unrecorded immune exposures were likely present. The donor tested CMV seropositive, placing the donor among the 290 or so seropositive members of the cohort. Every donor gave a peripheral blood sample, and the peripheral blood mononuclear cells from that sample were used for TCR beta sequencing. The Qiagen DNeasy Blood Extraction Kit was used to extract genomic DNA from the blood cell samples. The sample consisted of PBMCs. The source is a woman in her thirties in good health and CMV-seropositive. The V and J segments used are TRBV29-1 and TRBJ1-1; the D gene is not confidently resolved. The DNA is as follows: TGCAGCGTTGAAGGGCGGATGAACACTGAAGCTTTCTTT. It specifies CSVEGRMNTEAFF.